These 19 T cell receptor beta chains were sequenced from one sample in a study of cytomegalovirus exposure and HLA in healthy donors. PCR primers comprised 60 Vbeta and 13 Jbeta primers. Some clones are missing from TCRdb's copy, which holds only in-frame ones; the method was immunoSEQ multiplex PCR. The data contain around 130,000 clones, about four fifths of them seen just once; the ten biggest clones take up less than 0.75%. Input material: PBMCs. The receptors come from a man in his late teens or twenties in good health and CMV-seronegative.

As regards this clone: One end of the junction does not line up with germline, which may come from a read error. Within the sample, other DNA sequences also encode this same CDR3. V and J are TRBV9 and TRBJ2-5; 8 nucleotides align to TRBD1. Germline loops: CDR1 SGDLS, CDR2 YYNGEE. The CDR3 length is 17 residues. This chain's CDR3 is CASSVAPRGQGQETQYF. The CDR3 DNA is TGCGCCAGCAGCGTAGCTCCCCGTGGACAGGGCCAAGAGACCCAGTACTTC.

This chain's CDR3 is CASSSILARGLAFF. The CDR3 DNA sequence: TGTGCCAGCAGTTCAATTCTGGCCCGGGGGTTAGCTTTCTTT. V gene TRBV28 combines with J gene TRBJ1-1; tentative D call: TRBD1 (5 bases). Deletions cut 4 bases from V and 10 bases from J, with 19 bases between. This CDR3 is built from 14 residues. The germline CDR1 and CDR2 sequences are MDHEN and SYDVKM.

This chain connects TRBV5-4 to TRBJ2-5; TRBD2 aligns across 14 bases. Germline values: CDR1 SGHNT, CDR2 YYREEE (reference sequence). The CDR3 extends over 15 amino acids. V lost 4 bases, J lost 4 bases, and 3 bases stayed unmatched. CDR3 sequence (DNA): TGTGCCAGCAGCGTGGGACTAGCGGGGGTAGAGACCCAGTACTTC. Protein product: CASSVGLAGVETQYF.

The chain employs TRBV15 and TRBJ1-6; TRBD1 is a possible D gene (5 bases). From germline, CDR1 is LNHNV and CDR2 YYDKDF (reference sequence). Trimming pared 5 bases from V and 13 bases from J, leaving 18 bases between. CDR3 length: 14 amino acids. This CDR3 is CATSPTDTFIPLHF. In DNA, the CDR3 is TGTGCCACCAGCCCGACGGACACGTTTATTCCCCTCCACTTT.

The chain is built from TRBV7-3 and TRBJ1-4; D uncertain. V lost 2 bases to trimming and J lost 8 bases, with 9 bases between them. This CDR3 has 13 residues. Per germline, CDR1 SGHTA and CDR2 FQGTGA. DNA for the CDR3: TGTGCCAGCAGCTTAGACGCAGGCGAAAAACTGTTTTTT. Translation: CASSLDAGEKLFF.

The sample holds a few counts of this clone. This chain uses TRBV4-3 with TRBJ2-3; D not certain. CDR3 size: 14 residues. The V gene lost 0 bases and the J gene lost 6 bases, with 10 bases spanning the gap. The germline gives CDR1 LGHNA, CDR2 YSLEER. CDR3 in amino acids: CASSQDGVADTQYF. CDR3 DNA: TGCGCCAGCAGCCAAGACGGAGTTGCGGATACGCAGTATTTT.

This chain joins TRBV18 and TRBJ1-1, with TRBD1 identical over 7 bases. The germline CDR1 and CDR2 sequences are KGHSH and LQKENI. J was trimmed by 3 bases and V by 3 bases; bases with no gene match: 4. The CDR3 is 14 amino acids. The chain's CDR3 is CASSPTGLDTEAFF. The CDR3 DNA follows: TGTGCCAGCTCACCGACAGGGTTGGACACTGAAGCTTTCTTT. The variable domain in full, with the rest retrieved from reference TRBV18 and TRBJ1-1, is NAGVMQNPRHLVRRRGQEARLRCSPMKGHSHVYWYRQLPEEGLKFMVYLQKENIIDESGMPKERFSAEFPKEGPSILRIQQVVRGDSAAYFCASSPTGLDTEAFFGQGTRLTVV.

The table lists this clone with a count of one. The chain has TRBV29-1 and TRBJ1-3, with 10 bases aligning to TRBD1. Germline CDR1 and CDR2: SQVTM and ANQGSEA. The ends lost 6 bases at V and 4 bases at J; junction bases unmatched: 3. The CDR3 is made up of 13 amino acids. CDR3 amino acids: CSVGQGTGNTIYF. DNA for the CDR3: TGCAGCGTGGGACAGGGGACAGGAAACACCATATATTTT.

The chain combines TRBV10-1 with TRBJ1-1; D is perhaps TRBD1 (5 bases). CDR1 and CDR2 (germline): WNHNN, SYGVQD (reference sequence). Trimming removed 2 bases at V and 1 base at J, with 11 bases between. CDR3 length: 15 residues. The CDR3 protein is CASSEMVGANTEAFF. The CDR3 DNA reads TGCGCCAGCAGTGAGATGGTTGGGGCGAACACTGAAGCTTTCTTT.

This chain joins TRBV2 and TRBJ1-1; 10 bases agree with TRBD1. Germline V CDR1 and CDR2: SNHLY, FYNNEI. The trim removed 6 bases at V and 0 bases at J, leaving 1 base unmatched. The CDR3 has 14 amino acids. The CDR3 DNA reads as TGTGCCAGCAGAGGGACAGGGGTGAACACTGAAGCTTTCTTT. Translated, it gives CASRGTGVNTEAFF.

V is TRBV28 and J is TRBJ1-2, with 9 bases fitting TRBD1. V was pared by 3 bases and J by 6 bases, with 11 bases of the junction left unmatched. The CDR3 consists of 16 residues. The germline V gene has CDR1 MDHEN and CDR2 SYDVKM. CDR3 loop: CASSFPMTGGEDGYTF. For the CDR3, the DNA is TGTGCCAGCAGTTTCCCTATGACAGGGGGAGAAGATGGCTACACCTTC.

The chain uses TRBV4-3 and TRBJ1-1; tentatively, D is TRBD1 (6 bases). The germline gives CDR1 LGHNA, CDR2 YSLEER. The CDR3 sequence is 18 residues long. V shed 1 base and J shed 4 bases, with 22 bases lying between them. DNA for the CDR3: TGCGCCAGCAGCCAAGTAGGTCAGGGGCGTGTTGGGGCCACTGAAGCTTTCTTT. This encodes CASSQVGQGRVGATEAFF.

The CDR3 nucleotides read TGTGCCAGCAGCGGCGATATGGGGGGATATAATTCACCCCTCCACTTT. The encoded protein is CASSGDMGGYNSPLHF. The chain links TRBV7-8 to TRBJ1-6; a weak D match, TRBD1 (5 bases). Deletions cut 5 bases from V and 4 bases from J, with 15 bases between. Germline CDR1 reads SGHVS; CDR2 reads FQNEAQ. The CDR3 totals 16 residues.

This CDR3 reads CASSSLESPGQTNEKLFF. CDR3 coding DNA: TGTGCCAGCAGCTCACTAGAGTCACCGGGACAGACTAATGAAAAACTGTTTTTT. The V call is TRBV7-9, the J call TRBJ1-4; 7 bases match TRBD1. The CDR3 extends over 18 amino acids. Looked up from germline, CDR1 is SEHNR and CDR2 is FQNEAQ (reference sequence). The junction had 13 bases not matched to a gene; V was cut back by 4 bases and J by 2 bases.

This clone was observed a few times. The CDR3 sequence is CASSPTEDTAYEQYF. The CDR3 DNA is TGCGCCAGCAGCCCTACCGAGGACACGGCCTACGAGCAGTACTTC. The chain carries TRBV10-1 and TRBJ2-7; D possibly corresponds to TRBD1 (5 bases). V was trimmed by 6 bases and J by 2 bases, leaving 17 bases between them. CDR1 is WNHNN and CDR2 is SYGVQD in the germline V gene (reference sequence). The CDR3 is 15 residues long.

The chain joins TRBV13 to TRBJ1-3; 8 bases line up with TRBD1. The junction had 5 bases not matched to a gene; V was cut back by 5 bases and J by 2 bases. Germline CDR1 reads PRHDT; CDR2 reads FYEKMQ (reference sequence). The CDR3 length is 15 residues. As DNA, the CDR3 is TGTGCCAGCAGCCAGACGGACAGGGCTGGAAACACCATATATTTT. Protein sequence: CASSQTDRAGNTIYF.

This clone was observed once. V usage is TRBV7-8 and J usage is TRBJ1-4; D remains ambiguous. The CDR3 consists of 14 residues. Germline V gives CDR1 SGHVS, CDR2 FQNEAQ. V was clipped by 11 bases and J by 7 bases, with 20 bases between them. CDR3: CAVQTWVAGEKLFF. CDR3 DNA sequence: TGTGCCGTCCAGACGTGGGTGGCAGGTGAAAAACTGTTTTTT.

The V call is TRBV6-6, the J call TRBJ1-1; TRBD1 matches at 8 bases. CDR1 is MNHNY and CDR2 is SVGAGI in the germline V gene (reference sequence). The CDR3 consists of 13 residues. Trimming at V came to 5 bases and at J to 7 bases, leaving 6 bases not matched to a gene. For the CDR3, the DNA is TGTGCCAGCAGTCCCGGACAGGGAAGTGAAGCTTTCTTT. Amino acids: CASSPGQGSEAFF.

This chain connects TRBV6-5 to TRBJ1-4; D not resolved. V was shortened by 6 bases and J by 5 bases, with 16 bases between the two germline ends. CDR3 length: 15 amino acids. CDR1 and CDR2 from the germline V gene are MNHEY and SVGAGI. The CDR3 DNA is TGTGCCAGCAGCCCCCGCGGGCTACCGAATGAAAAACTGTTTTTT. This sequence encodes CASSPRGLPNEKLFF.